Listed here are 5 T cell receptor beta chains from one sample, sequenced in a study of T cell responses to AZD1222 COVID-19 vaccine. The repertoire was sequenced with immunoSEQ multiplex PCR; TCRdb's copy has only in-frame clones and lacks some. The sample has some 130,000 clones, roughly 90% seen once; the top ten hold 2.8%. The source was peripheral blood, collected on day 0 of AZD1222 vaccination. The receptor source for this set is an adult in good health.

This rearrangement joins TRBV5-6 to TRBJ1-5; D unresolved. CDR1 is SGHDT, CDR2 YYEEEE, per germline. This CDR3 has 13 residues. Deletions cut 0 bases from V and 9 bases from J, with 10 bases between. The CDR3 reads CASSLGRWRPQHF. The CDR3 DNA sequence: TGTGCCAGCAGCTTGGGTCGGTGGCGGCCCCAGCATTTT.

The chain recombines TRBV10-3 with TRBJ1-1; D possibly corresponds to TRBD1 (6 bases). The V gene lost 2 bases and the J gene lost 0 bases, with 10 bases spanning the gap. Germline V gives CDR1 ENHRY, CDR2 SYGVKD. This CDR3 spans 15 amino acids. The CDR3 region is CAISEAAGVNTEAFF. The CDR3 coding sequence is TGTGCCATCAGTGAGGCGGCAGGGGTGAACACTGAAGCTTTCTTT.

V is TRBV6-5 and J is TRBJ2-1; D not resolved. V was shortened by 10 bases and J by 4 bases, with 20 bases between the two germline ends. Per germline, CDR1 MNHEY and CDR2 SVGAGI. The CDR3 spans 15 residues. CDR3 DNA sequence: TGTGCCACGCAACTACGACCAACCGGTTACAATGAGCAGTTCTTC. It yields the protein CATQLRPTGYNEQFF.

The gene calls are TRBV27 and TRBJ2-3, with TRBD2 matching over 7 bases. This CDR3 region has 16 residues. V was pared by 1 base and J by 4 bases, with 8 bases of the junction left unmatched. The germline gives CDR1 MNHEY, CDR2 SMNVEV (reference sequence). This CDR3 reads CASSLYWGGSPDTQYF. The CDR3 bases are TGTGCCAGCAGTTTATATTGGGGGGGATCCCCAGATACGCAGTATTTT.

This chain connects TRBV5-1 to TRBJ1-2; D is unresolved. This CDR3 region has 13 residues. The V end lost 2 bases, the J end lost 2 bases, and 7 bases lay between the germline ends. CDR1 is SGHRS, CDR2 YFSETQ, per germline. Here the CDR3 DNA reads TGCGCCAGCAGCTTTGGGGTAAACTATGGCTACACCTTC. This sequence encodes CASSFGVNYGYTF.